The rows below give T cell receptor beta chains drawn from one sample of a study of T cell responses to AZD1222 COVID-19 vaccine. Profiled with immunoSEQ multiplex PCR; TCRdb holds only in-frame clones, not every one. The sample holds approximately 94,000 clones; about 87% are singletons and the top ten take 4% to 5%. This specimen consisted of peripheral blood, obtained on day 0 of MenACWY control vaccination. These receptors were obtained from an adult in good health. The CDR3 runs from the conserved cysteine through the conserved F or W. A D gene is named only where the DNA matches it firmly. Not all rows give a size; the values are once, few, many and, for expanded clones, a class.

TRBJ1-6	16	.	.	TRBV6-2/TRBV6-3	TGTGCCAGCAGTTACAGGGGTTTATCCTATAATTCACCCCTCCACTTT	CASSYRGLSYNSPLHF
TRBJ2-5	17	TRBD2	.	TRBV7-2	TGTGCCAGCAGCTTAGTTACTAGCGGGGGGGCAGGAGAGACCCAGTACTTC	CASSLVTSGGAGETQYF
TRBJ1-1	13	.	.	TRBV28	TGTGCCAGCAGTTTACGGGGGCCCACTGAAGCTTTCTTT	CASSLRGPTEAFF
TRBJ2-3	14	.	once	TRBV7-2	TGTGCCGGTTCGGTGGGGGTTGGCACAGATACGCAGTATTTT	CAGSVGVGTDTQYF
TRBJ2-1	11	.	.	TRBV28	TGTGCCAGCAGTTTCTACAATGAGCAGTTCTTC	CASSFYNEQFF
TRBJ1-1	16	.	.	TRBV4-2	TGTGCCAGCAGCCAAGACGAACGGGGTCCCGACACTGAAGCTTTCTTT	CASSQDERGPDTEAFF
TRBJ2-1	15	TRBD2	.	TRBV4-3	TGCGCCAGCAGCCGAAGCGGGGGGGGATACAATGAGCAGTTCTTC	CASSRSGGGYNEQFF
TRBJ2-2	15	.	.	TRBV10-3	TGTGCCATCAGTGAGGGGGCCCTGAACACCGGGGAGCTGTTTTTT	CAISEGALNTGELFF
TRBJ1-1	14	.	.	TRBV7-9	TGTGCCAGCAGCTTAAGGGGGAGGCAGGGCGAAGCTTTCTTT	CASSLRGRQGEAFF
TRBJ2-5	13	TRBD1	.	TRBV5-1	TGCGCCAGCAGCCAGACAGGGCAAGAGACCCAGTACTTC	CASSQTGQETQYF
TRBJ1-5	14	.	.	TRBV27	TGTGCCAGCAGTGGGGGGGACGTCAATCAGCCCCAGCATTTT	CASSGGDVNQPQHF
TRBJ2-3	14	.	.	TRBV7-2	TGTGCCAGCAGCTTAGAGGAGAATTCAGATACGCAGTATTTT	CASSLEENSDTQYF
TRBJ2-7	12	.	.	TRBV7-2	TGTGCCAGCAGCTTAGCAGGGCGCGAGCAGTACTTC	CASSLAGREQYF
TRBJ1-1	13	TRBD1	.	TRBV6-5	TGTGCCAGCACCCCGGGACAGACTACTGAAGCTTTCTTT	CASTPGQTTEAFF
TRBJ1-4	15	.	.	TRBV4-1	TGCGCCAGCAGCCAAGGAGGGTTCCTCAATGAAAAACTGTTTTTT	CASSQGGFLNEKLFF
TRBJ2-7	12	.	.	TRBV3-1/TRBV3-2	TGTGCCAGCAGCCAAGGACAGCCCGAGCAGTACTTC	CASSQGQPEQYF
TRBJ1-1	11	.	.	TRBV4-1	TGCGCCAGCAGCCAAGGAGGGGGACCTTTCTTT	CASSQGGGPFF
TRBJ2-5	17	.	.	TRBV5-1	TGCGCCAGCAGCTTGGCATCGGGTTTCGTACGCCAAGAGACCCAGTACTTC	CASSLASGFVRQETQYF
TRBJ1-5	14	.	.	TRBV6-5	TGTGCCAGCAGAAATACAGGGAGGAATCAGCCCCAGCATTTT	CASRNTGRNQPQHF
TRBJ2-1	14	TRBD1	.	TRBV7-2	TGTGCCAGCCTACCGCGATGGACAGGCGGTGAGCAGTTCTTC	CASLPRWTGGEQFF
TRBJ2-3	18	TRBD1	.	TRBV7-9	TGTGCCAGCAGCCCACGATATACAGGGGACCCGGCTGCAGATACGCAGTATTTT	CASSPRYTGDPAADTQYF
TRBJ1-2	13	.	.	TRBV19	TGTGCCAGTAGTCCTAGTGGGGGTCCTGGCTACACCTTC	CASSPSGGPGYTF
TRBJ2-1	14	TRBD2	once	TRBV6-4	TGTGCCAGCAGTGGGCTAGCGGGGGAGCATGAGCAGTTCTTC	CASSGLAGEHEQFF
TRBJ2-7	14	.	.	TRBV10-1	TGCGCCAGCAGTGAGTCGGACATACCCTACGAGCAGTACTTC	CASSESDIPYEQYF
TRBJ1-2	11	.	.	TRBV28	TGTGCCAGCAGAACAGGCTATGGCTACACCTTC	CASRTGYGYTF
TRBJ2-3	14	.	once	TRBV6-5	TGTGCCAGCAGTATTAGAGGGGGGGTGAATACGCAGTATTTT	CASSIRGGVNTQYF
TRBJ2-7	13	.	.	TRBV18	TGTGCCAGCTCACCAGCGCTCTACTACGAGCAGTACTTC	CASSPALYYEQYF
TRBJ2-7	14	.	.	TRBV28	TGTGCCAGCAAGCAATCCGGGCCCATCCACGAGCAGTACTTC	CASKQSGPIHEQYF
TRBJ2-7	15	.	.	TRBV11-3	TGTGCCAGCAGCTTAGGCGATGATCTCTCCTACGAGCAGTACTTC	CASSLGDDLSYEQYF
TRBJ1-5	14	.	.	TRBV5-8	TGTGCCAGCAGCTGGGCAGGGCCTGATCAGCCCCAGCATTTT	CASSWAGPDQPQHF
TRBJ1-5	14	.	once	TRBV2	TGTGCCAGCACCCGCGGAGCAGAGAATCAGCCCCAGCATTTT	CASTRGAENQPQHF
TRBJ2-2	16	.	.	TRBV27	TGTGCCAGCAGTTTCAGGAGACAGTCCTTCGCCGGGGAGCTGTTTTTT	CASSFRRQSFAGELFF
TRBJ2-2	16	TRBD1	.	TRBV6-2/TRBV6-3	TGTGCCAGCAGTTCTTACCCCGGGACAGCCACCGGGGAGCTGTTTTTT	CASSSYPGTATGELFF
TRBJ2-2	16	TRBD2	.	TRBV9	TGTGCCAGCAGCGTTGCGGGGGGTCCGAACACCGGGGAGCTGTTTTTT	CASSVAGGPNTGELFF
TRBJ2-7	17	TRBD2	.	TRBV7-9	TGTGCCAGCAGCTCCCCTGGGACTAGCGGGAGGGAGTACGAGCAGTACTTC	CASSSPGTSGREYEQYF
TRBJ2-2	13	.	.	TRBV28	TGTGCCAGCAGTACCAGTGGGGAGGTGAAGCTGTTTTTT	CASSTSGEVKLFF
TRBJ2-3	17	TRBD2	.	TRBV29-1	TGCAGCGTTGTACTAGCGGGGGCCTCATTGAGCACAGATACGCAGTATTTT	CSVVLAGASLSTDTQYF
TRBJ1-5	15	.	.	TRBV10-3	TGTGCCATCAGTCAGACGGTTCATAGCAATCAGCCCCAGCATTTT	CAISQTVHSNQPQHF
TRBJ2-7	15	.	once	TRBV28	TGTGCCAGCAGCTTTTATTCGACCGATCAACTCGAGCAGTACTTC	CASSFYSTDQLEQYF
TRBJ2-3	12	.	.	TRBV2	TGTGCCAGCCAAAGCGGCACAGATACGCAGTATTTT	CASQSGTDTQYF
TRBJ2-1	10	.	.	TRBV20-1	TGCAGTGCCGCGCGGGATGAGCAGTTCTTC	CSAARDEQFF
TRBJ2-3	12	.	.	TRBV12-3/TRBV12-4	TGTGCCAGCGGATACAGTACAGATACGCAGTATTTT	CASGYSTDTQYF
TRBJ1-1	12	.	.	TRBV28	TGTGCCAGCAGTTCTTCTTCAGAGCGAACTTTCTTT	CASSSSSERTFF
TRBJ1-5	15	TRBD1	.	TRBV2	TGTGCCAGCAGTACCCAGGGGGCCACCAATCAGCCCCAGCATTTT	CASSTQGATNQPQHF
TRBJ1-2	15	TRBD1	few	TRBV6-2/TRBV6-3	TGTGCCAGCAGTCCCCAGGGACAGGGGGACTATGGCTACACCTTC	CASSPQGQGDYGYTF
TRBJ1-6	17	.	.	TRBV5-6	TGTGCCAGCAGCTTGGTCTCCAGGGGTTCCTATAATTCACCCCTCCACTTT	CASSLVSRGSYNSPLHF
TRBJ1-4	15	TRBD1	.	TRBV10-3	TGTGCCATCAGTGATCGGACAGGAACAAATGAAAAACTGTTTTTT	CAISDRTGTNEKLFF
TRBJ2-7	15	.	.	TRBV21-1	TGTGCCAGCAGCAAATCGGGACCCTTATTTTACGAGCAGTACTTC	CASSKSGPLFYEQYF
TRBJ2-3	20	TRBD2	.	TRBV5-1	TGCGCCAGCAGCCCCTCCCCTAGCGGGGGGCCGTCAACGAGCACAGATACGCAGTATTTT	CASSPSPSGGPSTSTDTQYF
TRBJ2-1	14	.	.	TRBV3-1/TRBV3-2	TGTGCCAGCAGCCAAGAGACCTCCAACAATGAGCAGTTCTTC	CASSQETSNNEQFF
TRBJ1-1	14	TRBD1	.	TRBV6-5	TGTGCCAGCAGGTCGGGACAGGGGAACACTGAAGCTTTCTTT	CASRSGQGNTEAFF
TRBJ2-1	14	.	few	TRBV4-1	TGCGCCAGCAGCCAAGGTCGAGCCGTGGATGAGCAGTTCTTC	CASSQGRAVDEQFF
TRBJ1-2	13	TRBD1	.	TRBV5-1	TGCGCCGGAAGACAGGGGGACGGCTATGGCTACACCTTC	CAGRQGDGYGYTF